A single sample is the source of the 32 T cell receptor beta chains below, sequenced in a study of T cells in Graves' hyperthyroidism and ophthalmopathy. Amplification of TCR beta CDR3 regions used RNA as the template. HTBI primers were used for first-round RT-PCR of the TCR CDR3. TCRdb itself ran the multiplex PCR reads through MiXCR, one entry per CDR3 protein. Of some 500,000 distinct CDR3 sequences in the sample, around 15% were seen once. Material: blood. These TCRs come from a woman younger than 35 with Graves' hyperthyroidism.

This clonotype was detected many times. The gene calls are TRBV9 and TRBJ1-5; D not resolved. The CDR3 runs to 13 residues. The V gene's germline CDR1 is SGDLS and CDR2 YYNGEE. V lost 5 bases to trimming and J lost 3 bases, with 9 bases between them. The CDR3 nucleotides read TGTGCCAGCAGTCTGACTGACAATCAGCCCCAGCATTTT. Translating gives CASSLTDNQPQHF.

This clonotype was counted many times. The chain combines TRBV30 with TRBJ1-6; D call uncertain. CDR3 size: 11 residues. CDR1 and CDR2 (germline): GTSNPN, SVGIG (reference sequence). Trimming left V 3 bases short and J 7 bases short, with 4 bases between. This chain's CDR3 is CAWRQNSPLHF. The CDR3 region has the DNA TGTGCCTGGAGACAAAATTCACCCCTCCACTTT.

This clonotype has more than one count but fewer than ten. The chain recombines TRBV19 with TRBJ1-4, with 7 bases identical to TRBD1. The germline V gene has CDR1 LNHDA and CDR2 SQIVND (reference sequence). V gave up 6 bases and J gave up 14 bases; unmatched junction bases: 18. This CDR3 is built from 15 residues. The CDR3 loop reads CASRRDRETLERLFF. In nucleotides, the CDR3 is TGTGCCAGTAGACGAGACAGGGAGACCCTCGAACGCCTGTTTTTT. The full variable domain, rest sourced from reference TRBV19 and TRBJ1-4, is DGGITQSPKYLFRKEGQNVTLSCEQNLNHDAMYWYRQDPGQGLRLIYYSQIVNDFQKGDIAEGYSVSREKKESFPLTVTSAQKNPTAFYLCASRRDRETLERLFFGSGTQLSVL.

The rearrangement uses TRBV20-1 and TRBJ1-1, with D possibly TRBD1 on 6 matching bases. V dropped 5 bases and J dropped 2 bases, with 12 bases sitting between them. This CDR3 has 13 amino acids. Germline V lookup: CDR1 DFQATT, CDR2 SNEGSKA (reference sequence). Here the CDR3 DNA reads TGCAGTGCTGGAAACAGGGCCAACACTGAAGCTTTCTTT. It encodes CSAGNRANTEAFF.

This clonotype has at least ten counts. V gene TRBV6-5 combines with J gene TRBJ1-1, with D hard to call. The germline CDR1 and CDR2 sequences are MNHEY and SVGAGI. Trimming took off 2 bases at V and 3 bases at J, with 4 bases between the two ends. The CDR3 totals 12 residues. The CDR3 reads CASSYDDTEAFF. CDR3 sequence (DNA): TGTGCCAGCAGTTACGATGACACTGAAGCTTTCTTT.

This clonotype has a handful of counts. V and J are TRBV20-1 and TRBJ2-3, with unresolved D. Per the germline V gene, CDR1 is DFQATT and CDR2 is SNEGSKA (reference sequence). V gave up 4 bases and J gave up 4 bases, with 12 bases separating them. CDR3 length: 13 amino acids. CDR3 sequence reads: CSAIESGPDTQYF. Here the CDR3 DNA reads TGCAGTGCTATAGAGAGTGGGCCAGATACGCAGTATTTT.

This clonotype has ten or more counts. The DNA for the CDR3 is TGTGCCAGCAGCTTCGGTAGAACTAACTATGGCTACACCTTC. Translated, it gives CASSFGRTNYGYTF. The chain recombines TRBV7-8 with TRBJ1-2; no definite D call. CDR1 and CDR2 from the germline V gene are SGHVS and FQNEAQ. This CDR3 comprises 14 residues. Trimming took 3 bases from V and 0 from J, leaving 8 bases between them.

Many counts were recorded for this clonotype. V usage is TRBV29-1 and J usage is TRBJ2-1; no clear D gene. V lost 3 bases to trimming and J lost 7 bases, with 7 bases between them. Germline V lookup: CDR1 SQVTM, CDR2 ANQGSEA. This CDR3 has 11 residues. The CDR3 here is CSVEKPNEQFF. CDR3 coding DNA: TGCAGCGTTGAGAAGCCAAATGAGCAGTTCTTC.

This clonotype was detected ten times or more. V and J are TRBV6-1 and TRBJ2-3; D may match TRBD1 or TRBD2 (5 bases each). Germline CDR1 reads MNHNS; CDR2 reads SASEGT. The CDR3 extends over 14 amino acids. Trimming took off 6 bases at V and 3 bases at J, with 13 bases between the two ends. CDR3 amino acids: CASSWGIGTDTQYF. In nucleotides, the CDR3 is TGTGCCAGCAGCTGGGGGATTGGGACAGATACGCAGTATTTT.

This clonotype appeared a few times. This chain joins TRBV19 and TRBJ2-7; 8 positions agree with TRBD2. V lost 6 bases to trimming and J lost 3 bases; unmatched junction nucleotides: 10. CDR3 length equals 15 residues. CDR1 is LNHDA and CDR2 is SQIVND in the germline V gene (reference sequence). The DNA for the CDR3 is TGTGCCAGTAGCCTACTCGGGGGGGCACGCTACGAGCAGTACTTC. Translating it yields CASSLLGGARYEQYF.

This sequence joins TRBV20-1 and TRBJ2-2; TRBD1 matches 7 bases. Germline V lookup: CDR1 DFQATT, CDR2 SNEGSKA (reference sequence). CDR3 length: 16 amino acids. V lost 1 base and J lost 7; bases outside the gene matches: 12. The CDR3 spells CSARVTGSLRSGELFF. CDR3 DNA sequence: TGCAGTGCTAGAGTGACAGGGTCCCTTCGTAGCGGGGAGCTGTTTTTT.

The chain has TRBV5-1 and TRBJ2-2; 13 bases map to TRBD2. The germline gives CDR1 SGHRS, CDR2 YFSETQ. This CDR3 is 17 amino acids long. Germline trimming cut 4 bases from V and 1 base from J; bases unmatched to any gene: 4. The CDR3 region has the DNA TGCGCCAGCAGCAAGGGACTAGCGGGAATGAACACCGGGGAGCTGTTTTTT. This encodes CASSKGLAGMNTGELFF. Full variable domain (missing parts from reference TRBV5-1 and TRBJ2-2): KAGVTQTPRYLIKTRGQQVTLSCSPISGHRSVSWYQQTPGQGLQFLFEYFSETQRNKGNFPGRFSGRQFSNSRSEMNVSTLELGDSALYLCASSKGLAGMNTGELFFGEGSRLTVL.

This clonotype was recorded at least ten times. CDR3 in amino acids: CAWSYGGGESEQYF. CDR3 in DNA: TGTGCCTGGAGTTACGGGGGAGGGGAGAGCGAGCAGTACTTC. The chain links TRBV30 to TRBJ2-7, with 7 bases aligning to TRBD2. Looked up from germline, CDR1 is GTSNPN and CDR2 is SVGIG (reference sequence). There are 14 residues in the CDR3. J gave up 6 bases and V 2 bases, and 10 bases lay outside the gene matches.

J is TRBJ1-5 and V is TRBV30; D not certain. This CDR3 region has 13 residues. Germline V lookup: CDR1 GTSNPN, CDR2 SVGIG (reference sequence). V lost 5 bases, J lost 4 bases, and 12 bases lay in between. The CDR3 DNA reads as TGTGCCTGGGGCAGGTCATCGAATCAGCCCCAGCATTTT. It specifies CAWGRSSNQPQHF.

This chain joins TRBV4-1 and TRBJ1-3, with TRBD1 as a possible D gene (5 bases). Germline V gives CDR1 MGHRA, CDR2 YSYEKL. The CDR3 is 16 amino acids. Trimming stripped 3 bases from V and 6 bases from J, with 18 bases between. The CDR3 loop reads CASSQLTSRVVNTIYF. CDR3 sequence (DNA): TGCGCCAGCAGCCAGCTCACCTCCAGGGTGGTAAACACCATATATTTT.

This clonotype occurred many times. The rearrangement joins TRBV6-1 to TRBJ2-1; TRBD2 matches at 7 bases. Germline assignment: CDR1 MNHNS and CDR2 SASEGT. With 1 base clipped from V and 0 bases from J, the junction kept 0 bases outside the gene matches. The CDR3 contains 15 residues. CDR3: CASSEGGSSYNEQFF. The DNA of the CDR3 is TGTGCCAGCAGTGAAGGCGGGAGCTCCTACAATGAGCAGTTCTTC.

This clonotype was counted ten times or more. V usage is TRBV14 and J usage is TRBJ2-2; D possibly corresponds to TRBD1 (6 bases). V was cut by 2 bases and J by 5 bases, with 12 bases left in between. Germline V gives CDR1 SGHDN, CDR2 FVKESK. The CDR3 runs 15 residues. CDR3 nucleotides: TGTGCCAGCAGCCAACTGACAGGAGGAACCGGGGAGCTGTTTTTT. Translation gives CASSQLTGGTGELFF.

V usage is TRBV5-4 and J usage is TRBJ2-3; 13 bases match TRBD2. This CDR3 has 15 residues. Germline V lookup: CDR1 SGHNT, CDR2 YYREEE (reference sequence). V trimming: 5 bases; J trimming: 5 bases; junction bases outside the gene matches: 5. Here the CDR3 reads CASSRTSGSQDTQYF. In DNA, the CDR3 is TGTGCCAGCAGTCGGACTAGCGGGAGTCAAGATACGCAGTATTTT.

There are many counts of this clonotype. The rearrangement uses TRBV12-3 or TRBV12-4 and TRBJ1-2; no clear D gene. This CDR3 contains 14 residues. V was pared by 3 bases and J by 2 bases, with 10 bases between. The CDR3 DNA reads as TGTGCCAGCAGTTTTCGTACGGGAAACTATGGCTACACCTTC. Protein: CASSFRTGNYGYTF.

J is TRBJ1-5 and V is TRBV11-2; D remains unclear. Trimming stripped 5 bases from V and 4 bases from J, with 6 bases between. The CDR3 consists of 12 residues. Germline V CDR1 and CDR2: SGHAT, FQNNGV. The CDR3 protein is CASSPLNQPQHF. The CDR3 region has the DNA TGTGCCAGCAGCCCCCTAAATCAGCCCCAGCATTTT.

This clonotype showed up just once. The chain uses TRBV28 and TRBJ2-7, with D perhaps TRBD1 or TRBD2 (6 bases each). Germline V gives CDR1 MDHEN, CDR2 SYDVKM. The V end lost 2 bases, the J end lost 1 base, and 21 bases lay between the germline ends. The CDR3 contains 18 residues. The CDR3 sequence is CASSLPKSGGDISYEQYF. Here the CDR3 DNA reads TGTGCCAGCAGTTTACCTAAGTCGGGCGGGGACATTTCCTACGAGCAGTACTTC.

This clonotype was recorded many times. The V call is TRBV7-9, the J call TRBJ2-2; D remains ambiguous. This CDR3 comprises 14 residues. The germline CDR1 and CDR2 sequences are SEHNR and FQNEAQ (reference sequence). V lost 2 bases to trimming and J lost 4 bases, with 8 bases between them. The CDR3 here is CASSLKRLTGELFF. As DNA, the CDR3 is TGTGCCAGCAGCTTAAAGCGTCTCACCGGGGAGCTGTTTTTT.

The V call is TRBV7-8, the J call TRBJ2-1; D call uncertain. Germline values: CDR1 SGHVS, CDR2 FQNEAQ. V shed 5 bases and J shed 8 bases, with 10 bases lying between them. The CDR3 extends over 12 amino acids. The CDR3 nucleotides read TGTGCCAGCAGCAAAGACACCGATGAGCAGTTCTTC. This codes for CASSKDTDEQFF.

As for this clonotype: Given a much more abundant clone one base away, this may be a read error. The rearrangement uses TRBV19 and TRBJ2-2; TRBD2 is a possible D gene (6 bases). Germline CDR1 is LNHDA and CDR2 is SQIVND (reference sequence). The CDR3 contains 14 residues. The CDR3 reads CANSWTTDTGELFF. Here the CDR3 DNA reads TGTGCCAATAGTTGGACTACCGACACCGGGGAGCTGTTTTTT.

This clonotype was recorded many times. The CDR3: CASSSGRPQHF. In nucleotides, the CDR3 is TGTGCCAGCAGTAGTGGGCGGCCCCAGCATTTT. The gene calls are TRBV12-3 or TRBV12-4 and TRBJ1-5; D is uncertain. Trimming removed 5 bases from V and 9 bases from J, with 8 bases in between. This CDR3 is built from 11 residues.

This clonotype was seen only once. A much larger clonotype is one base distant, so this may be a read error. CDR3 loop: CASSPRPLRTGELFF. In DNA, the CDR3 is TGTGCCAGCAGTCCCAGGCCTTTGAGGACCGGGGAGCTGTTTTTT. The chain is built from TRBV27 and TRBJ2-2; no reliable D call. This CDR3 is 15 amino acids long. V was pared by 5 bases and J by 5 bases, with 15 bases between. In germline, CDR1 is MNHEY, CDR2 SMNVEV (reference sequence).

The CDR3: CASSLGGSWAGELFF. The CDR3 DNA sequence: TGTGCCAGCAGTTTGGGTGGGTCCTGGGCCGGGGAGCTGTTTTTT. The chain combines TRBV12-3 or TRBV12-4 with TRBJ2-2; no clear D gene. Trimming left V 3 bases short and J 6 bases short, with 14 bases between. The CDR3 spans 15 residues.

The rearrangement uses TRBV4-2 and TRBJ2-1, with D possibly TRBD2 on 6 matching bases. Trimming stripped 1 base from V and 6 bases from J, with 16 bases between. Germline CDR1 and CDR2: LGHNA and YNFKEQ. The CDR3 sequence is 16 residues long. CDR3 nucleotides: TGTGCCAGCAGCCAAGGCCGAGGGAGCGGGTTCAATGAGCAGTTCTTC. Its protein is CASSQGRGSGFNEQFF.

In this sample, this clonotype turned up many times. The CDR3 nucleotides are TGTGCCAGCAGTAACCCTCGGGAGACCCAGTACTTC. Translation: CASSNPRETQYF. This chain uses TRBV6-1 with TRBJ2-5; D is unclear. Germline lookup yields CDR1 MNHNS and CDR2 SASEGT. This CDR3 has 12 residues. V lost 5 bases, J lost 5 bases, and 9 bases lay in between.

Comment on this clonotype: The junction differs from germline at one of its ends, possibly a read error. The J gene is TRBJ2-1, the V gene TRBV11-2; D may be TRBD1 (5 bases). In germline, CDR1 is SGHAT, CDR2 FQNNGV. The CDR3 length is 15 residues. Here the CDR3 reads CASSQDRRSYNEEFF. The CDR3 DNA is TGTGCCAGCAGCCAAGACAGAAGATCCTACAATGAGGAGTTCTTC.

The sample holds a few counts of this clonotype. The rearrangement uses TRBV12-3 or TRBV12-4 and TRBJ2-2; D gene ambiguous. Trimming removed 4 bases from V and 8 bases from J, with 14 bases in between. This CDR3 is built from 14 residues. CDR3 DNA: TGTGCCAGCAGTTCATCGGACCTACAAGGGGAGCTGTTTTTT. Its protein is CASSSSDLQGELFF.

This clonotype was picked up a small number of times. The V gene is TRBV12-3 or TRBV12-4, the J gene TRBJ2-3; possibly TRBD2 for D (5 bases). V lost 6 bases and J lost 4, with 17 bases in between. This CDR3 has 15 amino acids. The CDR3 nucleotides are TGTGCCAGCAGCCCTGCTATTGGAGGCCCAGATACGCAGTATTTT. This encodes CASSPAIGGPDTQYF.